The clone carrying this T cell receptor (beta chain) was seen just once. The data were taken from a study of blood T cell repertoires in COVID-19. TCRdb's copy holds only in-frame clones and misses some; the assay was immunoSEQ multiplex PCR. This sample has around 100,000 clones, with around 84% found just once. The CDR3 runs to 13 residues. Germline assignment: CDR1 MNHEY and CDR2 SMNVEV (reference sequence). Trimming cost V 3 bases and J 6 bases, with 12 bases left between them. The chain is built from TRBV27 and TRBJ2-7; D might be TRBD1 (6 bases). Sequencing was performed on peripheral blood. This receptor was taken from a man in his fifties or sixties with active or convalescent COVID-19. The DNA for the CDR3 is TGTGCCAGCAGTTTGCGGCAGGGGCTCGAGCAGTACTTC. It codes for CASSLRQGLEQYF.